This entry lists 17 T cell receptor beta chains sequenced from one sample in a study of response to subunit inactivated influenza vaccine. From the RT-PCR reads, TCRdb called clonotypes with MiXCR, one entry per CDR3 protein. The repertoire includes hundreds of thousands of distinct CDR3 sequences, approximately 7.1% of them detected once, and roughly 13% sits in the top ten. Specimen: PBMCs from blood, collected less than 30 months after vaccination. The receptors here all came from a man in his fifties or sixties who received an inactivated influenza vaccine.

V usage is TRBV6-1 and J usage is TRBJ2-5; D is possibly TRBD1 or TRBD2 (5 bases each). V was cut by 6 bases and J by 1 base, with 9 bases left in between. Germline loops: CDR1 MNHNS, CDR2 SASEGT. CDR3 length: 13 residues. For the CDR3, the DNA is TGTGCCAGCAGCTGGGACGGCCAAGAGACCCAGTACTTC. It is translated as CASSWDGQETQYF.

The gene calls are TRBV12-3 or TRBV12-4 and TRBJ1-1; tentatively, D is TRBD1 (5 bases). V shed 3 bases and J shed 7 bases, with 9 bases lying between them. The CDR3 length is 12 residues. For the CDR3, the DNA is TGTGCCAGCAGTTTTGGGACCGTTGAAGCTTTCTTT. Protein product: CASSFGTVEAFF.

This sequence joins TRBV3-1 and TRBJ2-2; perhaps TRBD1 as D (6 bases). Trimming removed 3 bases from V and 0 bases from J, with 14 bases in between. This CDR3 region has 17 residues. Germline-derived CDR1 and CDR2 are LGHDT and YNNKEL (reference sequence). The CDR3 DNA reads TGTGCCAGCAGCCAGCCCGGACAGAGTGCGAACACCGGGGAGCTGTTTTTT. Its protein product is CASSQPGQSANTGELFF.

V and J are TRBV7-8 and TRBJ2-2; 8 bases align to TRBD2. This CDR3 region has 14 residues. After removal of 7 bases from V and 5 bases from J, the junction contained 6 bases not matched to a gene. From germline, CDR1 is SGHVS and CDR2 FQNEAQ. The CDR3 nucleotides read TGTGCCAGCACCGTAGCGGGGTCTACCGGGGAGCTGTTTTTT. Amino acids: CASTVAGSTGELFF.

This chain links TRBV4-2 with TRBJ2-7, with D possibly TRBD2 on 5 matching bases. CDR1 is LGHNA and CDR2 is YNFKEQ in the germline V gene. Trimming removed 4 bases from V and 1 base from J, with 14 bases in between. The CDR3 spans 15 residues. The CDR3 DNA follows: TGTGCCAGCAGCCCGCGGCGGGTTCAGTCCTACGAGCAGTACTTC. Its translation is CASSPRRVQSYEQYF.

The V gene is TRBV4-3, the J gene TRBJ2-1, with a weak D call TRBD2 (6 bases). From germline, CDR1 is LGHNA and CDR2 YSLEER. V was cut by 1 base and J by 6 bases, with 16 bases left in between. The CDR3 covers 16 residues. CDR3 sequence: CASSQGSRGFSNEQFF. CDR3 nucleotide sequence: TGCGCCAGCAGCCAAGGATCGCGGGGCTTTAGCAATGAGCAGTTCTTC.

This clonotype was seen many times. The genes are TRBV5-1 and TRBJ2-1; 7 bases are shared with TRBD2. Trimming removed 0 bases from V and 4 bases from J; junction bases left unmatched: 7. Germline V gives CDR1 SGHRS, CDR2 YFSETQ. There are 16 residues in the CDR3. CDR3 loop: CASSLEPGGGYNEQFF. CDR3 DNA: TGCGCCAGCAGCTTGGAGCCTGGCGGGGGTTACAATGAGCAGTTCTTC.

This clonotype has more than one count but fewer than ten. The chain links TRBV5-5 to TRBJ1-1; no clear D gene. CDR1 SGHKS and CDR2 YYEKEE come from the germline V gene (reference sequence). The CDR3 contains 12 residues. Trimming stripped 1 base from V and 6 bases from J, with 7 bases between. In nucleotides, the CDR3 is TGTGCCAGCAGCTTGAATACAGCTGAAGCTTTCTTT. Its translation: CASSLNTAEAFF.

This chain connects TRBV6-1 to TRBJ2-2, with a weak D call TRBD1 (6 bases). Between the trimmed V and J ends, which lost 6 bases and 9 bases, there was a span of 26 bases. The V gene's germline CDR1 is MNHNS and CDR2 SASEGT. The CDR3 loop spans 17 amino acids. The CDR3 coding sequence is TGTGCCAGCAGAAACAGGGTTCGGGCGCCTCAGGGTCGGGAGCTGTTTTTT. It encodes CASRNRVRAPQGRELFF.

This clonotype occurred many times. The gene calls are TRBV12-3 or TRBV12-4 and TRBJ1-2; 7 bases agree with TRBD1. The CDR3 runs to 13 residues. V dropped 8 bases and J dropped 5; count of bases not matched to a gene: 8. The chain's CDR3 is CASSQGGRYGYTF. The CDR3 region has the DNA TGTGCCAGCTCTCAGGGGGGGAGATATGGCTACACCTTC.

This clonotype was seen at least ten times. The CDR3 is CSVSDRETQYF. The CDR3 bases are TGCAGTGTTTCGGATCGGGAGACCCAGTACTTC. This chain connects TRBV20-1 to TRBJ2-5; no firm D call. Germline CDR1 and CDR2: DFQATT and SNEGSKA (reference sequence). The V and J ends lost 7 bases and 5 bases respectively, with 11 bases between them. The CDR3 is 11 residues long.

The chain has TRBV13 and TRBJ2-1, with D possibly TRBD2 on 6 matching bases. Trimming shortened V by 5 bases and J by 0 bases, and 17 bases separated the two germline ends. Germline assignment: CDR1 PRHDT and CDR2 FYEKMQ (reference sequence). The CDR3 is 17 amino acids. The CDR3 sequence is CASSSAPSGDSYNEQFF. The CDR3 DNA follows: TGTGCCAGCAGCAGCGCGCCGTCGGGGGACTCCTACAATGAGCAGTTCTTC.

This clonotype was found a few times. The genes are TRBV28 and TRBJ2-1, with D maybe TRBD1 (5 bases). The germline V gene has CDR1 MDHEN and CDR2 SYDVKM. The V and J ends lost 1 base and 4 bases respectively, with 14 bases between them. The CDR3 is 16 amino acids. The CDR3 is CASSLSQGLGYNEQFF. The CDR3 DNA sequence: TGTGCCAGCAGTTTATCCCAGGGTTTAGGATACAATGAGCAGTTCTTC.

Only a few counts were recorded for this clonotype. The chain uses TRBV6-6 and TRBJ1-2; 7 bases match TRBD1. The CDR3 length is 12 residues. Trimming at V came to 7 bases and at J to 7 bases, leaving 6 bases not matched to a gene. From germline, CDR1 is MNHNY and CDR2 SVGAGI (reference sequence). The CDR3 bases are TGTGCCAGCACTCCAGGGGGTGTTGGCTACACCTTC. It is translated as CASTPGGVGYTF.

This clonotype turned up a few times. This chain links TRBV20-1 with TRBJ1-1; D gene uncertain. Looked up from germline, CDR1 is DFQATT and CDR2 is SNEGSKA (reference sequence). The CDR3 spans 13 residues. V was shortened by 8 bases and J by 0 bases, with 13 bases between the two germline ends. The CDR3 region is CSPSDGMNTEAFF. The CDR3 nucleotides are TGCAGTCCAAGCGATGGCATGAACACTGAAGCTTTCTTT.

The chain uses TRBV7-3 and TRBJ2-7; possibly TRBD2 for D (5 bases). This CDR3 is 13 amino acids long. V lost 0 bases and J 4 bases, leaving 7 bases between the germline ends. In germline, CDR1 is SGHTA, CDR2 FQGTGA. The DNA for the CDR3 is TGTGCCAGCAGCTTAACGAGGGAGTACGAGCAGTACTTC. Protein: CASSLTREYEQYF.

This clonotype has just a few counts. The genes are TRBV11-2 and TRBJ2-7; 9 nucleotides match TRBD2. Germline lookup yields CDR1 SGHAT and CDR2 FQNNGV. V shed 5 bases, J shed 13 bases, and the junction held 9 bases outside the gene matches. The CDR3 sequence is 12 residues long. CDR3 sequence: CASSLLAGEGYF. In DNA, the CDR3 is TGTGCCAGCAGCCTCTTAGCGGGAGAAGGATACTTC.